These T cell receptor beta chains were read from a single sample in a study of T-cell memory formation after mild COVID-19. TCRdb processed the 5' RACE reads anew with MiXCR; each CDR3 protein has one entry. Of approximately 500,000 distinct CDR3 sequences listed, 20% to 30% are singletons. Sequenced material: PBMCs or a T cell subset sorted from them (not recorded which). These receptors all come from an adult woman who had mild COVID-19 (a few samples of this study predate the infection). Cell type and time point are not known. Each CDR3 is given with its conserved first and last residue. D genes are given only for firm matches. Rows may omit the clone size; those that give it use once, few, many or a size class.

J,size,V,D,CDR3,DNA
TRBJ1-1,few,TRBV20-1,-,CSARVANTEAFF,TGCAGTGCTAGAGTAGCAAACACTGAAGCTTTCTTT
TRBJ1-4,-,TRBV29-1,TRBD1,CSGAEGTGGGEKLFF,TGCAGCGGCGCCGAAGGGACAGGGGGGGGTGAAAAACTGTTTTTT
TRBJ1-2,-,TRBV5-1,-,CASSLDQGRTYGYTF,TGCGCCAGCAGCTTGGATCAGGGAAGAACCTATGGCTACACCTTC
TRBJ2-6,many,TRBV19,-,CASSILGPYEANVLTF,TGTGCCAGTAGTATACTCGGGCCCTATGAGGCCAACGTCCTGACTTTC
TRBJ2-6,many,TRBV5-1,-,CASSLDGTYSGANVLTF,TGCGCCAGCAGCTTGGACGGAACCTACTCTGGGGCCAACGTCCTGACTTTC
TRBJ1-3,once,TRBV7-9,-,CASSPLTTPGNTIYF,TGTGCCAGCAGCCCCCTTACTACGCCTGGAAACACCATATATTTT
TRBJ1-1,-,TRBV7-9,-,CASSHQGRGNTEAFF,TGTGCCAGCAGCCACCAGGGACGGGGAAACACTGAAGCTTTCTTT
TRBJ2-3,once,TRBV6-4,-,CAIIGVVGQYF,TGTGCCATCATCGGGGTAGTGGGGCAGTATTTT
TRBJ2-7,-,TRBV4-2,TRBD2,CASSQDLAGVSYEQYF,TGTGCCAGCAGCCAAGATCTAGCGGGAGTCTCCTACGAGCAGTACTTC
TRBJ1-4,-,TRBV4-1,TRBD1,CASSHGQGVQEKLFF,TGCGCCAGCAGCCACGGACAGGGTGTGCAGGAAAAACTGTTTTTT
TRBJ2-7,-,TRBV5-1,-,CASSLAGAEQYF,TGCGCCAGCAGCTTGGCGGGGGCCGAGCAGTACTTC
TRBJ2-7,-,TRBV7-9,TRBD1,CASSPTGAPYEQYF,TGTGCCAGCAGCCCTACAGGGGCTCCTTACGAGCAGTACTTC
TRBJ2-1,few,TRBV6-5,TRBD2,CASTPGLAVYNEQFF,TGTGCCAGCACCCCCGGACTAGCGGTCTACAATGAGCAGTTCTTC
TRBJ1-6,few,TRBV28,-,CASSFQGFSYNSPLHF,TGTGCCAGCAGTTTCCAAGGGTTCTCCTATAATTCACCCCTCCACTTT
TRBJ1-1,few,TRBV19,-,CASSMRKAGRNTEAFF,TGTGCCAGTAGTATGAGGAAGGCAGGGAGGAACACTGAAGCTTTCTTT
TRBJ2-2,-,TRBV18,-,CASSPTTGELFF,TGTGCCAGCTCACCAACGACCGGGGAGCTGTTTTTT
TRBJ2-7,few,TRBV29-1,-,CSVSGRSSYEQYF,TGCAGCGTATCCGGACGGAGCTCCTACGAGCAGTACTTC
TRBJ2-2,-,TRBV5-1,-,CASSSGQANTGELFF,TGCGCCAGCAGCTCCGGGCAGGCGAACACCGGGGAGCTGTTTTTT
TRBJ2-3,-,TRBV25-1,TRBD1,CASSEGLGLGQGTDTQYF,TGTGCCAGCAGTGAAGGGTTGGGTTTGGGACAGGGCACAGATACGCAGTATTTT
TRBJ2-1,few,TRBV6-6,-,CASSYSVGRLYNEQFF,TGTGCCAGCAGTTACTCGGTCGGGAGACTCTACAATGAGCAGTTCTTC
TRBJ2-3,-,TRBV7-6,TRBD2,CASSSGLAGFTDTQYF,TGTGCCAGCAGCTCAGGACTAGCGGGGTTCACAGATACGCAGTATTTT
TRBJ1-2,-,TRBV9,-,CASSVVDRADYGYTF,TGTGCCAGCAGCGTAGTTGACAGAGCAGACTATGGCTACACCTTC
TRBJ2-7,-,TRBV5-1,TRBD1,CASSLEGTGGAYEQYF,TGCGCCAGCAGCTTGGAGGGGACAGGGGGTGCCTACGAGCAGTACTTC
TRBJ1-2,-,TRBV20-1,-,CSARAIQGFHGYTF,TGCAGTGCTAGGGCGATCCAGGGGTTCCATGGCTACACCTTC
TRBJ2-7,-,TRBV29-1,TRBD1,CSVKGQGGHEQYF,TGCAGCGTGAAGGGACAGGGGGGCCACGAGCAGTACTTC
TRBJ2-1,-,TRBV20-1,-,CSADSRRNEQFF,TGCAGTGCGGACTCCCGCCGGAATGAGCAGTTCTTC
TRBJ2-1,-,TRBV7-6,TRBD2,CASSPSGGIPFF,TGTGCCAGCAGCCCTAGCGGGGGGATTCCGTTCTTC
TRBJ2-7,-,TRBV2,-,CASSEDGDYEQYF,TGTGCCAGCAGTGAAGACGGAGACTACGAGCAGTACTTC
TRBJ2-7,few,TRBV12-3/TRBV12-4,TRBD2,CASSPQGGLAGTYEQYF,TGTGCCAGCAGTCCTCAGGGGGGACTAGCGGGGACCTACGAGCAGTACTTC
TRBJ2-2,-,TRBV7-2,TRBD2,CASSDLAGVAGELFF,TGTGCCAGCAGCGATCTAGCGGGAGTGGCCGGGGAGCTGTTTTTT
TRBJ1-5,once,TRBV4-1,-,CASSQLPRNQPQHF,TGCGCCAGCAGCCAGCTGCCCAGGAATCAGCCCCAGCATTTT
TRBJ1-1,many,TRBV20-1,-,CSALGQTWMNTEAFF,TGCAGTGCTCTGGGGCAGACGTGGATGAACACTGAAGCTTTCTTT
TRBJ2-1,few,TRBV9,TRBD2,CASSVLREGNNEQFF,TGTGCCAGCAGCGTATTGCGGGAGGGCAACAATGAGCAGTTCTTC
TRBJ2-2,few,TRBV5-1,-,CASSPIPGTYTGELFF,TGCGCCAGCAGCCCGATCCCCGGGACCTACACCGGGGAGCTGTTTTTT
TRBJ2-2,few,TRBV12-3/TRBV12-4,-,CASSRRTDTGELFF,TGTGCCAGCAGCCGACGGACAGACACCGGGGAGCTGTTTTTT
TRBJ1-3,few,TRBV12-3/TRBV12-4,-,CASSLWAGPGNTIYF,TGTGCCAGCAGTTTATGGGCAGGGCCCGGAAACACCATATATTTT
TRBJ2-7,few,TRBV29-1,-,CSVGAGYEQYF,TGCAGCGTTGGTGCCGGGTACGAGCAGTACTTC
TRBJ2-3,few,TRBV29-1,-,CSVSIGDTDTQYF,TGCAGCGTCTCTATTGGGGACACAGATACGCAGTATTTT
TRBJ2-7,few,TRBV5-1,TRBD2,CASSFGGLAGRNEQYF,TGCGCCAGCAGCTTTGGGGGCTTAGCGGGGCGTAACGAGCAGTACTTC
TRBJ2-2,once,TRBV6-1,-,CASSFSGGAGELFF,TGTGCCAGCAGTTTTTCCGGTGGGGCCGGGGAGCTGTTTTTT
TRBJ2-7,few,TRBV5-1,-,CASSLDGQTGYYEQYF,TGCGCCAGCAGCTTGGATGGGCAGACGGGCTACTACGAGCAGTACTTC
TRBJ2-1,-,TRBV4-2,TRBD1,CASSQPRQGTSYNEQFF,TGTGCCAGCAGCCAACCCAGACAGGGGACCTCCTACAATGAGCAGTTCTTC
TRBJ2-3,-,TRBV10-3,-,CATSSTDTQYF,TGTGCCACAAGTAGCACAGATACGCAGTATTTT
TRBJ1-1,-,TRBV11-3,-,CASSFCTTPGPMNTEAFF,TGTGCCAGCAGCTTTTGCACTACGCCGGGACCAATGAACACTGAAGCTTTCTTT